A selection of T cell receptor beta chains follows, all from one sample in a study of metastatic and nonmetastatic thyroid tumors. Through MiXCR, TCRdb re-clonotyped the PCR reads. The sample lists around 35,000 clones, roughly 15% occurring once. Sequenced material: blood. Receptor source: a female donor with papillary thyroid cancer or a benign thyroid nodule (not recorded which). Some clones in this sample may be carry-over from other donors' samples. Both conserved end residues are trimmed from each CDR3.

v_call cdr3_aa
TRBV6-1 ASSEDGTAAYEQY
TRBV4-2 ASSQTRPNEQF
TRBV12-3/TRBV12-4 ASSLGQGAGTGELF
TRBV6-1 ASRSMRGIY
TRBV20-1 SASKLAANTGELF
TRBV20-1 SARARDIIGQPQH
TRBV9 ASSVSPGGNVVRSTDTQY
TRBV15 ATSRAHHIDTGSGYT
TRBV12-3/TRBV12-4 ASSTGTLGTDTQY
TRBV4-1 ASSPTLPGAFYEQY
TRBV20-1 SAHKTGTGSGYSNQPQH
TRBV28 ASSSAGLAGGVTDTQY
TRBV6-6 ASIYSGGGAPCYT
TRBV6-1 ASEVLPGQSEQY
TRBV30 AWSFGVSGGLDEQF
TRBV2 ASSGDVDEQF
TRBV6-1 VSSRGQGETQY
TRBV6-1 ASTLPLQVQPQH
TRBV6-4 ASSDSAGADTGELF
TRBV19 ASIMTSSYTQY
TRBV19 ASSIDRLGSYEQY
TRBV6-1 ASSELAGGEETQY
TRBV6-5 ASSYGFPGQTYEQY
TRBV13 ASSLGLAGGFGEQF
TRBV6-5 ASSYSRTGVVLETQY
TRBV7-9 ASSLVHGADYVYT
TRBV20-1 SARQGAGNTIY
TRBV5-1 ASSPSGMGYSAGELF
TRBV5-6 ASSFGEKGYT
TRBV13 ASSHDRFEQY
TRBV9 ASSGGYTEAF
TRBV6-1 ASRTQGRDTDTQY
TRBV20-1 SARDLERNTEAF